The 15 T cell receptor beta chains given below trace back to one sample, sequenced in a study of T cell repertoires in cytomegalovirus infection. Antigens for these TCRs are unknown. In TCRdb, the reads were re-called with MiXCR into one record per CDR3 protein. The table includes some 310,000 distinct CDR3 sequences, 20% to 25% detected once. Sequenced material: cultured PBMCs, taken from culture after CMV antigen stimulation. The source is a human donor in good health (CMV status not recorded). Some clones in this sample may be carry-over from other donors' samples.

This chain uses TRBV6-2 or TRBV6-3 with TRBJ2-2; 13 bases line up with TRBD2. The J segment lost 2 bases and the V segment lost 7 bases, leaving 4 bases of the junction unmatched. Germline CDR1 MNHEY, CDR2 SVGEGT. The CDR3 extends over 16 amino acids. In DNA form, the CDR3 reads TGTGCCAGCAAGGGACTAGCGGGATCAAACACCGGGGAGCTGTTTTTT. This encodes CASKGLAGSNTGELFF.

This clonotype was detected once. This clone may be a read error of a much larger clone one base away. The gene calls are TRBV5-1 and TRBJ2-1; 7 bases are shared with TRBD1. This CDR3 has 15 residues. Germline V gives CDR1 SGHRS, CDR2 YFSETQ. Trimming took 1 base from V and 6 from J; bases not matched to a gene: 7. CDR3 nucleotides: TGCGCCAGCAGCTTGCAAGGGGGCCATATCAATGAGCAGTTCTTC. It is translated as CASSLQGGHINEQFF.

In its sample, this clonotype was seen a few times. Its ends do not fully match the called genes, so a read error is possible. The V and J genes are TRBV7-8 and TRBJ2-1, with 8 nucleotides matching TRBD2. Per the germline V gene, CDR1 is SGHVS and CDR2 is FQNEAQ. The CDR3 consists of 16 residues. CDR3 DNA: TGTGCCAGCAGAATGAGGGGACTAGAAGGCTACGATGAGCAGTTCTTC. This sequence encodes CASRMRGLEGYDEQFF.

This chain connects TRBV7-9 to TRBJ1-2; unclear D gene. CDR3 length: 13 amino acids. The germline V gene encodes CDR1 SEHNR and CDR2 FQNEAQ (reference sequence). Deletions cut 3 bases from V and 5 bases from J, with 10 bases between. CDR3 in amino acids: CASSFDVAYGYTF. For the CDR3, the DNA is TGTGCCAGCAGCTTCGATGTGGCATATGGCTACACCTTC.

CDR3 bases: TGTGCCAGCAGTGAAGCGCTTGGGGACAGGGGCTACAATGAGCAGTTCTTC. This sequence encodes CASSEALGDRGYNEQFF. J is TRBJ2-1 and V is TRBV6-1, with 10 bases aligning to TRBD1. This CDR3 has 17 amino acids. J lost 3 bases, V lost 0 bases, and 5 bases had no gene match. The germline CDR1 and CDR2 sequences are MNHNS and SASEGT.

By sample share, this clonotype is medium-sized. The J gene is TRBJ2-2, the V gene TRBV2, with D possibly being TRBD2 (7 bases). Trimming shortened V by 7 bases and J by 4 bases, and 13 bases separated the two germline ends. In germline, CDR1 is SNHLY, CDR2 FYNNEI. There are 14 residues in the CDR3. CDR3 loop: CASNREGVTGELFF. In DNA, the CDR3 is TGTGCCAGCAACAGGGAGGGAGTCACCGGGGAGCTGTTTTTT.

The rearrangement links TRBV12-3 or TRBV12-4 to TRBJ1-4; D may be TRBD1 (5 bases). The V and J ends lost 0 bases and 0 bases respectively, with 8 bases between them. The CDR3 length is 16 residues. This CDR3 reads CASSLAQGATNEKLFF. In DNA form, the CDR3 reads TGTGCCAGCAGTTTAGCGCAAGGGGCAACTAATGAAAAACTGTTTTTT.

V usage is TRBV7-9 and J usage is TRBJ1-3, with 9 nucleotides matching TRBD1. This CDR3 contains 16 residues. Trimming at V came to 6 bases and at J to 3 bases, leaving 9 bases not matched to a gene. Germline V lookup: CDR1 SEHNR, CDR2 FQNEAQ (reference sequence). CDR3 sequence (DNA): TGTGCCAGCAGGTCAGGGACAGGGAAGGATGGAAACACCATATATTTT. Translated: CASRSGTGKDGNTIYF.

This clonotype was seen a few times. The chain combines TRBV19 with TRBJ1-2; 7 bases match TRBD1. With 5 bases clipped from V and 4 bases from J, the junction kept 7 bases outside the gene matches. Looked up from germline, CDR1 is LNHDA and CDR2 is SQIVND (reference sequence). The CDR3 contains 14 residues. The CDR3 is CASSANRDSYGYTF. The CDR3 DNA sequence: TGTGCCAGTAGTGCGAACCGGGACAGCTATGGCTACACCTTC.

This clonotype has just a few counts. The chain is built from TRBV7-8 and TRBJ2-7, with 14 bases aligning to TRBD2. Germline V gives CDR1 SGHVS, CDR2 FQNEAQ. The V segment lost 3 bases and the J segment 2 bases; nucleotides outside the gene matches: 6. The CDR3 totals 17 residues. The CDR3 here is CASSLGTSGRVAYEQYV. CDR3 coding DNA: TGTGCCAGCAGCTTGGGGACTAGCGGGAGAGTGGCCTACGAGCAGTACGTC.

V is TRBV6-2 or TRBV6-3 and J is TRBJ2-2; D ambiguous. Germline CDR1 MNHEY, CDR2 SVGEGT. The CDR3 is 13 amino acids. Between the trimmed V and J ends, which lost 6 bases and 4 bases, there was a span of 9 bases. The CDR3 sequence is CASSRNPTGELFF. The CDR3 coding sequence is TGTGCCAGCAGCCGAAATCCCACCGGGGAGCTGTTTTTT.

The chain has TRBV9 and TRBJ2-7, with a weak D call TRBD1 (5 bases). The CDR3 totals 14 residues. Germline loops: CDR1 SGDLS, CDR2 YYNGEE. Trimming left V 0 bases short and J 3 bases short, with 10 bases between. CDR3 sequence: CASSVGTQLYEQYF. The CDR3 DNA reads as TGTGCCAGCAGCGTAGGGACACAACTCTACGAGCAGTACTTC.

This rearrangement joins TRBV7-3 to TRBJ1-1, with D unresolved. The CDR3 has 14 residues. V was cut by 1 base and J by 3 bases, with 9 bases left in between. The germline V gene has CDR1 SGHTA and CDR2 FQGTGA. The chain's CDR3 is CASSLSFPHTEAFF. The DNA for the CDR3 is TGTGCCAGCAGCTTAAGTTTCCCCCACACTGAAGCTTTCTTT.

This clonotype showed up just a few times. The chain couples TRBV6-1 to TRBJ2-7; D not certain. Trimming pared 7 bases from V and 0 bases from J, leaving 10 bases between. The CDR3 contains 13 residues. Germline V lookup: CDR1 MNHNS, CDR2 SASEGT. The CDR3 protein is CASTPAYSYEQYF. As DNA, the CDR3 is TGTGCCAGCACCCCTGCCTACTCCTACGAGCAGTACTTC.

This clonotype showed up many times. V usage is TRBV6-2 or TRBV6-3 and J usage is TRBJ1-1; 8 bases line up with TRBD1. This CDR3 has 14 amino acids. J gave up 5 bases and V 2 bases, and 4 bases lay outside the gene matches. Germline V gene sequence: CDR1 MNHEY, CDR2 SVGEGT. CDR3 DNA: TGTGCCAGCAGTTACCGGACAGGGAGAACTGAAGCTTTCTTT. This translates into CASSYRTGRTEAFF.